The rows below give T cell receptor beta chains drawn from one sample of a study of blood T cell repertoires in COVID-19. Some clones are missing from TCRdb's copy, which holds only in-frame ones; the method was immunoSEQ multiplex PCR. Here the sample spans more than 250,000 clones, more than 80% being singletons. Input material: peripheral blood. These receptors were obtained from a man aged 18 to 30 who had recovered from COVID-19. Both conserved end residues are part of each CDR3. D genes are given only for firm matches. Clone size is given for some rows only: seen once, a few or many times, or a class if the clone is expanded.

>.|.|TRBJ1-2|TRBV7-9
CASSLVAEDYGYTF
TGTGCCAGCAGCTTAGTCGCAGAAGACTATGGCTACACCTTC
>.|.|TRBJ2-7|TRBV4-2
CASSQRDGSYEQYF
TGTGCCAGCAGCCAGCGGGACGGCTCCTACGAGCAGTACTTC
>.|.|TRBJ2-3|TRBV9
CASSGLGGGATDTQYF
TGTGCCAGCAGCGGACTCGGTGGGGGGGCAACAGATACGCAGTATTTT
>.|.|TRBJ1-1|TRBV3-1/TRBV3-2
CASSQGGGETEAFF
TGTGCCAGCAGCCAAGGTGGAGGGGAGACTGAAGCTTTCTTT
>.|.|TRBJ1-1|TRBV3-1/TRBV3-2
CASSQGGGTEAFF
TGTGCCAGCAGCCAAGGTGGCGGTACTGAAGCTTTCTTT
>.|.|TRBJ2-7|TRBV14
CASSQKHEQYF
TGTGCCAGCAGCCAAAAGCACGAGCAGTACTTC
>TRBD2|.|TRBJ2-7|TRBV5-6
CASSSSGGSSYEQYF
TGTGCCAGCAGCTCTAGCGGGGGGAGCTCCTACGAGCAGTACTTC
>TRBD2|.|TRBJ2-7|TRBV2
CAATGTSGASSYEQYF
TGTGCCGCAACCGGGACTAGCGGGGCGAGCTCCTACGAGCAGTACTTC
>.|.|TRBJ1-1|TRBV3-1/TRBV3-2
CASSRGRTSNTEAFF
TGTGCCAGCAGCCGCGGCAGAACGTCGAACACTGAAGCTTTCTTT
>TRBD1|.|TRBJ2-3|TRBV7-6
CASSTRTGGTDTQYF
TGTGCCAGCAGCACTCGGACAGGGGGCACAGATACGCAGTATTTT
>.|.|TRBJ2-7|TRBV12-3/TRBV12-4
CASSPDSSYEQYF
TGTGCCAGCAGCCCTGACAGCTCCTACGAGCAGTACTTC
>.|.|TRBJ1-1|TRBV7-9
CASSSWDFEAFF
TGTGCCAGCAGCTCCTGGGACTTTGAAGCTTTCTTT
>TRBD1|.|TRBJ1-1|TRBV4-3
CASSQGRGLGEAFF
TGCGCCAGCAGCCAAGGTAGGGGGCTGGGGGAAGCTTTCTTT
>.|.|TRBJ2-5|TRBV12-5
CASGLVIEAMETQYF
TGTGCTAGTGGTTTGGTAATCGAAGCAATGGAGACCCAGTACTTC
>.|.|TRBJ1-1|TRBV30
CAWSFWLVGAFF
TGTGCCTGGAGTTTTTGGCTAGTTGGAGCTTTCTTT
>TRBD1|.|TRBJ2-2|TRBV27
CASTTGGPGELFF
TGTGCCAGCACGACAGGGGGCCCCGGGGAGCTGTTTTTT
>.|.|TRBJ2-2|TRBV19
CASRIIRGADTGELFF
TGTGCCAGTAGGATTATTCGGGGGGCGGACACCGGGGAGCTGTTTTTT
>.|.|TRBJ1-3|TRBV12-5
CASGLVLGSPSGNTIYF
TGTGCTAGTGGTTTGGTACTGGGCAGCCCCTCTGGAAACACCATATATTTT
>.|.|TRBJ1-5|TRBV4-2
CASSQEGQGSQPQHF
TGTGCCAGCAGCCAAGAAGGTCAGGGTTCTCAGCCCCAGCATTTT
>TRBD1|.|TRBJ1-5|TRBV10-3
CATGGFEKPQHF
TGTGCCACAGGGGGCTTTGAGAAGCCCCAGCATTTT
>.|.|TRBJ1-2|TRBV29-1
CSVEGITENYGYTF
TGCAGCGTTGAAGGCATAACCGAGAACTATGGCTACACCTTC
>TRBD2|.|TRBJ2-1|TRBV19
CASSPQTSESYNEQFF
TGTGCCAGTAGTCCCCAGACTAGCGAATCCTACAATGAGCAGTTCTTC
>TRBD1|.|TRBJ2-3|TRBV7-9
CASSLVTGGDTQYF
TGTGCCAGCAGCTTAGTAACAGGGGGCGATACGCAGTATTTT
>TRBD1|.|TRBJ1-4|TRBV10-3
CAISPGTGGGSEKLFF
TGTGCCATCAGTCCCGGGACAGGGGGAGGAAGTGAAAAACTGTTTTTT
>TRBD2|.|TRBJ2-1|TRBV11-3
CASSLRTSGRVDEQFF
TGTGCCAGCAGCCTCAGGACTAGCGGGAGGGTTGATGAGCAGTTCTTC
>.|.|TRBJ2-1|TRBV25-1
CASSELGGVNEQFF
TGTGCCAGCAGTGAACTGGGTGGAGTTAATGAGCAGTTCTTC
>.|.|TRBJ2-1|TRBV12-3/TRBV12-4
CASSPGGHEQFF
TGTGCCAGCAGTCCGGGGGGCCATGAGCAGTTCTTC
>.|.|TRBJ2-2|TRBV19
CALGAENTGELFF
TGTGCCCTGGGGGCGGAGAACACCGGGGAGCTGTTTTTT
>.|.|TRBJ1-1|TRBV19
CASSEERRSPFHDTEAFF
TGTGCCAGTAGCGAGGAGAGGAGGTCACCTTTTCATGACACTGAAGCTTTCTTT
>.|.|TRBJ2-3|TRBV16
CASSPEGLHTDTQYF
TGTGCCAGCAGCCCAGAGGGACTCCACACAGATACGCAGTATTTT
>.|.|TRBJ1-4|TRBV6-1
CASSENPSEYYEKLFF
TGTGCCAGCAGTGAAAACCCAAGCGAGTATTATGAAAAACTGTTTTTT
>TRBD1|.|TRBJ2-7|TRBV7-2
CASSLAGQGAYEQYF
TGTGCCAGCAGCTTGGCCGGACAGGGGGCGTACGAGCAGTACTTC
>TRBD1|.|TRBJ2-4|TRBV9
CASSAEGQGLGAKNIQYF
TGTGCCAGCAGCGCCGAGGGACAGGGCCTTGGGGCCAAAAACATTCAGTACTTC
>.|.|TRBJ2-2|TRBV9
CASSGPTDRTNTGELFF
TGTGCCAGCAGCGGACCGACAGATAGAACTAACACCGGGGAGCTGTTTTTT
>TRBD1|few|TRBJ2-7|TRBV30
CAWSVRGRYEQYF
TGTGCCTGGAGTGTAAGGGGGCGCTACGAGCAGTACTTC
>TRBD1|.|TRBJ1-1|TRBV7-6
CASSLAGQGKTEAFF
TGTGCCAGCAGCTTAGCGGGACAGGGGAAGACTGAAGCTTTCTTT